This T cell receptor (beta chain) was recovered during a study of regulatory T cells in long-lasting Graves disease (dated by TCRdb to the early 2020s). With regard to the full study: Newly diagnosed Graves' disease patients had taken antithyroid drugs for less than 3 months. This study used TCR sequencing and RNA sequencing of peripheral blood to compare persistent Graves' disease patients against newly diagnosed Graves' disease patients. The study was conducted in China and was registered as a clinical trial. A total of 33 samples underwent TCR sequencing: around 13 from persistent and some 20 from newly diagnosed Graves' disease patients.

CDR1 and CDR2 are read off the germline V gene (reference sequence) as GTSNPN and SVGIG. The CDR3 has 15 amino acids, counting the end cysteine and phenylalanine. CDR3 DNA is the only sequence kept; it has 45 bases, read in frame from the first base. Trimming removed 2 bases from V and 4 bases from J; the gene matches leave 9 bases unexplained. The time point label, read with the paper, signifies: newly diagnosed GD, antithyroid drugs for less than 3 months. RNA was extracted from PBMCs in TRIzol for both TCR sequencing and RNA sequencing. Graves' disease was diagnosed according to American Thyroid Association guidelines. Patients for the study were recruited at an endocrinology department in Xi'an, China. From each patient, around 8.3 milliliters of peripheral blood was collected into an EDTA anticoagulant tube. Ficoll Paque Plus density gradient separation was used to isolate PBMCs, and no additional T cell sorting was done. RNA quality was checked with an Agilent 2100 Bioanalyzer and agarose gel, and concentration with a NanoDrop 2000.

To note about this clonotype: The target of this receptor is not known. Base qualities are not provided; no much larger clone lies one nucleotide away.

What the work shows at the level of the full study, not this receptor alone: Only peripheral blood was studied, because thyroid tissue, the primary lesion, was inaccessible. TRBV28, TRBJ1-2 and TRBJ2-5 were preferentially used in persistent disease, while TRBV20-1 and TRBJ2-1 were favored in newly diagnosed disease. Patients with persistent disease shared more public clonotypes (fewer than 3,000) than newly diagnosed patients did (more than 900). The authors noted that the small sample size was a limitation that may lower accuracy. Compared with newly diagnosed patients, patients with persistent Graves' disease had lower TCR Shannon entropy and fewer highly expanded clones, which suggests clonal expansion. Sequencing and analysis were limited to the TCR beta chain.

The library was prepared using multiplex PCR. TCRdb shows the sequencer as Illumina HiSeq 4000. iRepertoire HTBI primers and Arm-PCR amplification of CDR3 regions were used to construct TCR beta libraries. Before sequencing, the PCR products went through gel purification. The paper's processing steps were these. Gene usage analysis of CDR3 amino acid clonotypes used the 60 to 80 TRBV and 12 to 15 TRBJ segments found across samples. COPE and FqMerger were used to merge filtered high-quality paired reads into contigs. BLAST was used to align contigs to IMGT TRBV, TRBD and TRBJ reference genes, with CDR3 defined following IMGT. Highly expanded clones were defined as clonotypes with a frequency above 0.1%. Repertoire diversity was measured by Shannon entropy, and V-J evenness by the Gini coefficient. A clonotype was considered public if more than one individual shared it. TCRdb applied fastp at Q25 and MiXCR to the public reads, then kept only in-frame beta chains. A single entry per CDR3 protein holds the most common genes and DNA from its merged rows. The V and J calls come from TCRdb's annotation, not from the publication. A total of 450,000 to 700,000 distinct CDR3 sequences appear in this sample, about 14% of them only once. Roughly a tenth of the sample is in the top ten clones.

A further study also used this sample, focusing on T cells in Graves' hyperthyroidism and ophthalmopathy. As the second paper documents: A patient counted as having stable Graves' hyperthyroidism if no progression to ophthalmopathy occurred over 18 months of follow-up. Hyperthyroidism patients were aged 18 to 65 years and newly diagnosed, with disease duration of less than 2 months. Exclusion was applied to patients with uncontrolled infections, other autoimmune diseases, pregnancy or lactation. Diagnoses were based on clinical symptoms, serum thyroxine and TRAb, thyroid ultrasound and orbital computed tomography. For the first round of RT-PCR on the TCR CDR3, the HTBI primer set was used together with the Qiagen OneStep RT-PCR kit. Most expanded thyroid clonotypes (frequency above 0.001) were also detected in blood, suggesting blood repertoires may reflect thyroid immune responses. Ophthalmopathy was separated from stable hyperthyroidism by a 13 V-J signature model, with approximately 90% sensitivity and roughly 81% specificity obtained in cross-validation and 80%/75% obtained in testing. In validation, the model predicted progression to ophthalmopathy with 65% to 71% sensitivity and about 73% specificity, a median of about six months before onset. To identify TCR V-J signatures that set the groups apart, the researchers used a discovery cohort of 90 to 100 patients, made up of around 40 with Graves' ophthalmopathy and 57 with stable Graves' hyperthyroidism. Prospective prediction of ophthalmopathy was tested in an independent validation cohort of fewer than 20 hyperthyroidism patients and some 17 patients who later progressed to ophthalmopathy. The 95 to 100 discovery patients were randomly divided into training and test sets at a 7:3 ratio. In about six Graves' hyperthyroidism patients, the study also compared T-cell repertoires from thyroid tissue with T-cell repertoires from blood. Following sampling, methimazole starting at 30 mg daily was given to hyperthyroidism patients, and high-dose intravenous methylprednisolone was given to ophthalmopathy patients. Libraries were constructed in a second round of multiplex PCR, after which size selection and purification were carried out. Paired-end sequencing of the libraries was performed with 100 bp reads on an Illumina HiSeq2000. Raw data were processed with SOAPnuke, discarding reads with adapters, uncalled bases, mean Phred below 15, or no exact constant-primer or identifier match. High-quality paired reads were merged with COPE v1.2.5, and unique nucleotide sequences were defined as clonotypes. MiTCR v1.1 was used to align the clonotypes against IMGT TRBV, TRBD and TRBJ reference segments. The analysis was restricted to V-J combinations with a frequency above 0.0001, which together covered just over 98% of the repertoires. A TCS score was defined as the ratio between F50 (clonal expansion) and ExV (chaos), using BLOSUM62-based TCRdist between CDR3 peptides within each V-J. Welch's t-statistics and random forest reduced 450 to 600 V-J features to under 15, which were used in a naive Bayes classifier (R e1071). No statistical method was used to set the sample size in advance, and investigators knew the group allocation. According to the paper, TCR Vbeta CDR3 sequencing was carried out on 135 peripheral blood samples, which came from some 41 ophthalmopathy, under 85 hyperthyroidism and roughly 17 progressor patients.

The chain employs TRBV30 and TRBJ2-5; 8 central nucleotides agree with TRBD2. This TCR was sampled from a man aged 25 to 40 with Graves disease. Donor details come from another sample of the same person, matched by shared clones. Sequenced here: peripheral blood mononuclear cells (PBMCs), sampled at new diagnosis, from a patient treated with antithyroid drugs. DNA sequence: TGTGCCTGGAGTATCAGCGGGAGTTGGGCAGAGACCCAGTACTTC. Its protein reads: CAWSISGSWAETQYF.